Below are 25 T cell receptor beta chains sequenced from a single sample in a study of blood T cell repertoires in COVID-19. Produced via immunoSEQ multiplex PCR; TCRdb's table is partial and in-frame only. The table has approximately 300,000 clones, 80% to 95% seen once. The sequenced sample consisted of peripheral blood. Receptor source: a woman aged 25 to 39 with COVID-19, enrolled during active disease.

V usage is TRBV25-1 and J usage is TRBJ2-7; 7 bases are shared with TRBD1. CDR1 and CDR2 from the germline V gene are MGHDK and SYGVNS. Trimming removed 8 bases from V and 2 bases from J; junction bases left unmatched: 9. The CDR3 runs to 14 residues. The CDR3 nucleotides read TGTGCCAGCGCTCGTCCGGGACAGCCCTACGAGCAGTACTTC. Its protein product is CASARPGQPYEQYF.

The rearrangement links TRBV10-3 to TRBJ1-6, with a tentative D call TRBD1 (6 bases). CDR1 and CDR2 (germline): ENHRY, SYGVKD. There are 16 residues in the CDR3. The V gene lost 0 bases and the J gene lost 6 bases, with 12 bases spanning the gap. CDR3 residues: CAISESRQGSNSPLHF. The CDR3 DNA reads TGTGCCATCAGTGAGTCACGGCAGGGGAGTAATTCACCCCTCCACTTT.

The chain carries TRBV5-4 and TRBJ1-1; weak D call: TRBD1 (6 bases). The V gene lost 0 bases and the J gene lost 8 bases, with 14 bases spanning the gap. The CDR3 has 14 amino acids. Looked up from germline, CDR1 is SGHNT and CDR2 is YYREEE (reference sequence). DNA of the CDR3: TGTGCCAGCAGCTTGGAGCGGGGGGGGCGAGAAGCTTTCTTT. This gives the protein CASSLERGGREAFF.

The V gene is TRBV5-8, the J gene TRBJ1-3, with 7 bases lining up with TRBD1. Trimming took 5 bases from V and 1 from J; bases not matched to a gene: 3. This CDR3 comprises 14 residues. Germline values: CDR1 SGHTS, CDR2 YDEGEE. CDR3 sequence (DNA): TGTGCCAGCAGGTCGACAGGGTCTGGAAACACCATATATTTT. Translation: CASRSTGSGNTIYF.

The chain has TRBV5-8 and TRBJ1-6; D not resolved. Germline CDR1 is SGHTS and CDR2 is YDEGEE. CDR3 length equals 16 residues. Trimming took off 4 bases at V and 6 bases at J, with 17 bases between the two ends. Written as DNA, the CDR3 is TGTGCCAGCAGCACTCGAATACGGAGTGGTAATTCACCCCTCCACTTT. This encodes CASSTRIRSGNSPLHF.

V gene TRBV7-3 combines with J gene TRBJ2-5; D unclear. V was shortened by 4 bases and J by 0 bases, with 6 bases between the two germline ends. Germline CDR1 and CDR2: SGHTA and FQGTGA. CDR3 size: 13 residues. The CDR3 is CASSSTYQETQYF. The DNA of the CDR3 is TGTGCCAGCAGCTCTACGTACCAAGAGACCCAGTACTTC.

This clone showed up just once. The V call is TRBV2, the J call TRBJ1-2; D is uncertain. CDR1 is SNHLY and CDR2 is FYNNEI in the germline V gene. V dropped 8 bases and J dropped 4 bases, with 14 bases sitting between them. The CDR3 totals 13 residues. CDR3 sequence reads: CASWRSLGYGYTF. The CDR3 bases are TGTGCCAGCTGGCGCAGCCTAGGCTATGGCTACACCTTC.

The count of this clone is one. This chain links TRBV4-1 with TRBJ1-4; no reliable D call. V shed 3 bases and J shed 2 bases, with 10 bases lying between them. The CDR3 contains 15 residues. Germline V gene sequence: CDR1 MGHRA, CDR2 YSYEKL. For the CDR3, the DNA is TGCGCCAGCAGCCAGGCAGGAAGGACTAATGAAAAACTGTTTTTT. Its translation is CASSQAGRTNEKLFF.

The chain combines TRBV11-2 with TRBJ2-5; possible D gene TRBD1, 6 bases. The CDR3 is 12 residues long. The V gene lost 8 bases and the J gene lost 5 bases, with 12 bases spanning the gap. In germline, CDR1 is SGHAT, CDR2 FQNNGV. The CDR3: CASEQGRETQYF. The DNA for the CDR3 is TGTGCCAGCGAACAGGGAAGGGAGACCCAGTACTTC.

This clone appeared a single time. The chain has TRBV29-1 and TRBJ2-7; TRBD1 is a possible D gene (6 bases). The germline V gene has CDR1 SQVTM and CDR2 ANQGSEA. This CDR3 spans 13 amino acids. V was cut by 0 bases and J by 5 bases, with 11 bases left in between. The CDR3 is CSVEEPQGHEQYF. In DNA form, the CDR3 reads TGCAGCGTTGAAGAGCCCCAGGGGCACGAGCAGTACTTC.

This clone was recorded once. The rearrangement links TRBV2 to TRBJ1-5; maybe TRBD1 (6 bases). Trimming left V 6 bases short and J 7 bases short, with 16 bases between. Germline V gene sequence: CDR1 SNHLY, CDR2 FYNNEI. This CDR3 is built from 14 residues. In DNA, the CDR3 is TGTGCCAGCAGCAAACAGGGTAGCTGGCAGCCCCAGCATTTT. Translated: CASSKQGSWQPQHF.

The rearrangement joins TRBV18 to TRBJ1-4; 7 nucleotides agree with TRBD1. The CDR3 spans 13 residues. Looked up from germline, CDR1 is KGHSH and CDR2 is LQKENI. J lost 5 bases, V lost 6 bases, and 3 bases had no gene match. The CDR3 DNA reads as TGTGCCAGCTCGCCGGGACAGAATGAAAAACTGTTTTTT. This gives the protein CASSPGQNEKLFF.

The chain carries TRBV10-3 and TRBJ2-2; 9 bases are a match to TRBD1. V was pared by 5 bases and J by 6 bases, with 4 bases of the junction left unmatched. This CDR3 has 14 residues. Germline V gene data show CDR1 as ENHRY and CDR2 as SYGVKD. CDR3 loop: CAISLGQGSGELFF. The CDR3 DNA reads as TGTGCCATCAGTCTGGGACAGGGATCCGGGGAGCTGTTTTTT.

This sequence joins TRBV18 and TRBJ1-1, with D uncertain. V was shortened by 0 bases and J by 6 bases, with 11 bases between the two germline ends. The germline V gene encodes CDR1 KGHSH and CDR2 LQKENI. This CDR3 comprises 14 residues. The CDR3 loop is CASSPPRPGSEAFF. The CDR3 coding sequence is TGTGCCAGCTCACCACCCCGACCGGGGTCTGAAGCTTTCTTT.

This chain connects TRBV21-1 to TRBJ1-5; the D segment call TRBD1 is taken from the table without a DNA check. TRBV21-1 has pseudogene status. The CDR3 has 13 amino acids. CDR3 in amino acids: CASEGASNQPQHF. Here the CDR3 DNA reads TGTGCCAGCGAAGGGGCTAGCAATCAGCCCCAGCATTTT.

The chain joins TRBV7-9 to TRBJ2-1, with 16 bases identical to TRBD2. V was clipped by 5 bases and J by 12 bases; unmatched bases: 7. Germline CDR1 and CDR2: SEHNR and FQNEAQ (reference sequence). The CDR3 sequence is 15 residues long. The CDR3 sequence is CASSQVGTSGRGQFF. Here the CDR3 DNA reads TGTGCCAGCAGCCAGGTCGGGACTAGCGGGAGGGGGCAGTTCTTC.

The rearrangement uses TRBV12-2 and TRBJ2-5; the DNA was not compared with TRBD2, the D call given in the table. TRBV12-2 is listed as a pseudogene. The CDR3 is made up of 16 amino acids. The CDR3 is CASRLALAGGQETQYF. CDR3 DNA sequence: TGTGCAAGTCGCTTAGCACTAGCGGGAGGACAAGAGACCCAGTACTTC.

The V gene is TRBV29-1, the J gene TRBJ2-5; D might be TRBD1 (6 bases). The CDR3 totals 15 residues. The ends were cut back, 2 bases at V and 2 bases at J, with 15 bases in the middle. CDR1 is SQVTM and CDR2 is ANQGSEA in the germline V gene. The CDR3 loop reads CSVERGRGLQETQYF. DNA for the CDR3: TGCAGCGTTGAAAGGGGCAGGGGTTTACAAGAGACCCAGTACTTC.

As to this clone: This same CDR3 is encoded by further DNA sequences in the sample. The DNA of the CDR3 is TGTGCCAGCAGCTTGCAGGGCGGAAACACTGAAGCTTTCTTT. It yields the protein CASSLQGGNTEAFF. The chain combines TRBV7-9 with TRBJ1-1; D might be TRBD1 (5 bases). Between the trimmed V and J ends, which lost 3 bases and 2 bases, there was a span of 10 bases. CDR1 and CDR2 (germline): SEHNR, FQNEAQ (reference sequence). CDR3 length equals 14 residues.

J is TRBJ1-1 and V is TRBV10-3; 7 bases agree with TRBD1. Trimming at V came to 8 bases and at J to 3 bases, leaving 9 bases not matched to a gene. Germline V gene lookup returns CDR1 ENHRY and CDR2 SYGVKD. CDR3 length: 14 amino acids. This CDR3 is CAIVKDRSYTEAFF. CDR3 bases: TGTGCCATCGTTAAGGACAGGTCCTACACTGAAGCTTTCTTT.

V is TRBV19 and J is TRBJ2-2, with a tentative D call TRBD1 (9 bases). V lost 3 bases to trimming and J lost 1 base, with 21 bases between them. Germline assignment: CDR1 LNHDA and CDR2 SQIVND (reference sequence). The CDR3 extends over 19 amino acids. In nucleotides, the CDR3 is TGTGCCAGTAGTATCCGGGACAGGGTAACTAGCGGGAACACCGGGGAGCTGTTTTTT. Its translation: CASSIRDRVTSGNTGELFF.

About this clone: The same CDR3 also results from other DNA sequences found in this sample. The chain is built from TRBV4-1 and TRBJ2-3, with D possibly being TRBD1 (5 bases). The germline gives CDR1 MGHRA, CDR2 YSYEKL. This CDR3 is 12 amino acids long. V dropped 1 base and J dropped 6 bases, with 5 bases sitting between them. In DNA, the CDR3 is TGCGCCAGCAGCCAAGGGGGCGATACGCAGTATTTT. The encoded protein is CASSQGGDTQYF.

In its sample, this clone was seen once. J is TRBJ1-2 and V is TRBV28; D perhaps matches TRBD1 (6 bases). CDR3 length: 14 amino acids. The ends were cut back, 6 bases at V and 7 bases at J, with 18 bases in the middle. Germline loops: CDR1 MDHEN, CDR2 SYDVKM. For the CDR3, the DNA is TGTGCCAGCAGCCTAGTATCCGGGACACTTGGCTACACCTTC. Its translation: CASSLVSGTLGYTF.

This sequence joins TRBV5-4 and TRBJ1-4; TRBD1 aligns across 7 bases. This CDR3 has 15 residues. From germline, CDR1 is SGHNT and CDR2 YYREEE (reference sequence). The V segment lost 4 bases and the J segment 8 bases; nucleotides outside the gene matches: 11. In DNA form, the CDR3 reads TGTGCCAGCAGCCGACAGACAGGGCAAGGAGAAAAACTGTTTTTT. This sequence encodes CASSRQTGQGEKLFF.

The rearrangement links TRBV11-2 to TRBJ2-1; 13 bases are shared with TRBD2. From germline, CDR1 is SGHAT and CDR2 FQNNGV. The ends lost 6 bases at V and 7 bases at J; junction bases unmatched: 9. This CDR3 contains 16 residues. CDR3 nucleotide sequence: TGTGCCAGCAGTCCCGGACTAGCGGGAGCGTTTAATGAGCAGTTCTTC. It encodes CASSPGLAGAFNEQFF.